The 9 T cell receptor beta chains below were found in one sample sequenced in a study of T-cell reconstitution after alpha-beta-depleted transplantation in children (TCRdb year 2016). Library preparation was by PCR. The instrument given in TCRdb is Illumina HiSeq 2500. TCR library preparation used molecular barcoding, with unique molecular identifiers applied to normalize quantification of the TCRbeta repertoire. TCRdb handled the public reads itself, with Q25 trimming in fastp and clone calling in MiXCR, and kept productive beta chains. Rows matching on CDR3 protein sequence are summarized as one entry with the most common DNA and genes. This sample holds about 590,000 distinct CDR3 sequences; around 13% were observed only once. Over 2% of the sample belongs to the ten largest clones. This specimen's treatment or condition label, per the study, means: allogeneic hematopoietic cell transplantation with graft depleted of TCRalphabeta T cells and CD19 B cells.

Sequences were derived from PBMCs, mostly from graft donor cells, sampled 360 days after TCRalphabeta/CD19-depleted stem cell transplant. The source of these receptors is a male patient younger than 18 who had a stem cell transplant for acute myeloid leukemia, so the T cells may come from the graft donor.

This rearrangement joins TRBV4-3 to TRBJ2-1, with 9 positions matching TRBD2. In germline, CDR1 is LGHNA, CDR2 YSLEER. The CDR3 runs 14 residues. The V gene end was trimmed by 2 bases and the J gene end by 8 bases; junction bases not matched to a gene: 4. The DNA for the CDR3 is TGCGCCAGCAGCCAAACGGGACTAGCCTATGAGCAGTTCTTC. Translation: CASSQTGLAYEQFF.

The chain has TRBV9 and TRBJ1-1; D possibly corresponds to TRBD1 (6 bases). V lost 0 bases to trimming and J lost 0 bases, with 12 bases between them. CDR1 and CDR2 from the germline V gene are SGDLS and YYNGEE. The CDR3 is 16 amino acids. CDR3 bases: TGTGCCAGCAGCGTAGTAGCAGGGGTCATGAACACTGAAGCTTTCTTT. Translated: CASSVVAGVMNTEAFF.

The rearrangement joins TRBV5-4 to TRBJ2-5; D gene ambiguous. Germline V gene data show CDR1 as SGHNT and CDR2 as YYREEE (reference sequence). Trimming cost V 0 bases and J 5 bases, with 11 bases left between them. The CDR3 is 14 residues long. The CDR3 nucleotides read TGTGCCAGCAGCTTGGCAGAGCTTCAGGAGACCCAGTACTTC. Translated: CASSLAELQETQYF.

CDR3 protein: CASSFGQPFGYTF. The CDR3 DNA is TGTGCCAGCAGTTTCGGGCAGCCCTTCGGCTACACCTTC. This chain uses TRBV28 with TRBJ1-2; D is unclear. This CDR3 is built from 13 residues. Germline CDR1 and CDR2: MDHEN and SYDVKM. Trimming left V 3 bases short and J 8 bases short, with 13 bases between.

There are a few counts of this clonotype. V is TRBV20-1 and J is TRBJ2-7; 7 bases map to TRBD1. This CDR3 region has 13 residues. Germline assignment: CDR1 DFQATT and CDR2 SNEGSKA (reference sequence). V trimming: 4 bases; J trimming: 5 bases; junction bases outside the gene matches: 8. The CDR3 nucleotides are TGCAGTGCTAATCCGGGACAGAGCGACGAGCAGTACTTC. Encoded protein: CSANPGQSDEQYF.

Many counts were recorded for this clonotype. V is TRBV29-1 and J is TRBJ2-3, with D perhaps matching TRBD2 (5 bases). Germline values: CDR1 SQVTM, CDR2 ANQGSEA. V was cut by 2 bases and J by 6 bases, with 12 bases left in between. CDR3 size: 13 residues. As DNA, the CDR3 is TGCAGCGTTGAAAAGAGCGGTGGGGATACGCAGTATTTT. Amino acids: CSVEKSGGDTQYF.

The sample holds a few counts of this clonotype. V usage is TRBV20-1 and J usage is TRBJ2-1; D is uncertain. Germline-derived CDR1 and CDR2 are DFQATT and SNEGSKA (reference sequence). Trimming took 4 bases from V and 5 from J, leaving 15 bases between them. The CDR3 loop spans 14 amino acids. The CDR3 region is CSATHGPLNNEQFF. The CDR3 DNA follows: TGCAGTGCTACGCACGGCCCACTAAACAATGAGCAGTTCTTC.

This clonotype was observed a handful of times. V gene TRBV5-1 combines with J gene TRBJ2-2; D is undetermined. CDR3 size: 12 residues. CDR1 and CDR2 from the germline V gene are SGHRS and YFSETQ. Trimming took 2 bases from V and 10 from J, leaving 9 bases between them. The CDR3 DNA reads as TGCGCCAGCAGCTTTGGTTTCGAGGAGCTGTTTTTT. Translated: CASSFGFEELFF.

The chain links TRBV29-1 to TRBJ2-5; no firm D call. This CDR3 is 15 amino acids long. The germline gives CDR1 SQVTM, CDR2 ANQGSEA. V was pared by 0 bases and J by 2 bases, with 13 bases between. The CDR3 nucleotides read TGCAGCGTTGAAGATTGGCCTGGGGTTCAAGAGACCCAGTACTTC. Its translation: CSVEDWPGVQETQYF. Variable domain in full (rest from reference TRBV29-1 and TRBJ2-5): SAVISQKPSRDICQRGTSLTIQCQVDSQVTMMFWYRQQPGQSLTLIATANQGSEATYESGFVIDKFPISRPNLTFSTLTVSNMSPEDSSIYLCSVEDWPGVQETQYFGPGTRLLVL.